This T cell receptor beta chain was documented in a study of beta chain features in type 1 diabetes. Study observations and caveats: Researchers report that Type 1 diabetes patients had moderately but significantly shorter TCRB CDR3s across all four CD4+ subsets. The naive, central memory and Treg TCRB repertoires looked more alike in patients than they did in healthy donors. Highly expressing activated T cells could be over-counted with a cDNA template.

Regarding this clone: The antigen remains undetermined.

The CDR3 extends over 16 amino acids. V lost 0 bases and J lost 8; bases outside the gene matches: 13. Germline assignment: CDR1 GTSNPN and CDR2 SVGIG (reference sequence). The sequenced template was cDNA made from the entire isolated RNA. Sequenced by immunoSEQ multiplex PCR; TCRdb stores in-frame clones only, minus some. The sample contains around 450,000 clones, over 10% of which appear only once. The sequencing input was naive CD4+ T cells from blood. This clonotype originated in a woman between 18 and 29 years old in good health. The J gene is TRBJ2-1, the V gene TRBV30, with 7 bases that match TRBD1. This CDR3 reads CAWSVAVFRGRYEQFF. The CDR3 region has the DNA TGTGCCTGGAGTGTCGCAGTTTTTAGGGGGCGGTATGAGCAGTTCTTC. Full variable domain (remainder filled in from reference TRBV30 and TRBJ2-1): SQTIHQWPATLVQPVGSPLSLECTVEGTSNPNLYWYRQAAGRGLQLLFYSVGIGQISSEVPQNLSASRPQDRQFILSSKKLLLSDSGFYLCAWSVAVFRGRYEQFFGPGTRLTVL.